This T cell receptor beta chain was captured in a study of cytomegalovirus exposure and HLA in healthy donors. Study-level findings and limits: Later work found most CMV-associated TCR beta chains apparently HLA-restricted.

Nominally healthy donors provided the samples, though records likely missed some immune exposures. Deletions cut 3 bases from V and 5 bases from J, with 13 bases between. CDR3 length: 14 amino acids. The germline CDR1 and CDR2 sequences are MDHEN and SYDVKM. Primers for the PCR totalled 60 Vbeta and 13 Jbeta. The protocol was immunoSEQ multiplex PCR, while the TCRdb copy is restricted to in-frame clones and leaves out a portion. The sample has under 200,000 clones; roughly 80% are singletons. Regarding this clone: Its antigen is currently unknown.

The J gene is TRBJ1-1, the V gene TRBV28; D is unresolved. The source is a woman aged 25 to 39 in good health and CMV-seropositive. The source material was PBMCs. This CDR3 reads CASSFLWGGTEAFF. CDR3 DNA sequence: TGTGCCAGCAGTTTCCTCTGGGGAGGAACTGAAGCTTTCTTT.